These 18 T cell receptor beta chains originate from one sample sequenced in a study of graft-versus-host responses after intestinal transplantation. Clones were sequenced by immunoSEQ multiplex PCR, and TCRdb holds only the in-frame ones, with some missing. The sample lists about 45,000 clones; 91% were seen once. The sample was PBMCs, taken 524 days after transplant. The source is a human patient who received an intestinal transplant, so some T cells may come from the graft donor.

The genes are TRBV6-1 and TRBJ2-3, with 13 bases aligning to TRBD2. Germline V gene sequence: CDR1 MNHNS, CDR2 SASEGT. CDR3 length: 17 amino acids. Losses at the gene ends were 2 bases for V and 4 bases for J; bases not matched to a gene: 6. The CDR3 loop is CASSELGLAGDPDTQYF. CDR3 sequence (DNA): TGTGCCAGCAGTGAATTAGGACTAGCGGGAGACCCAGATACGCAGTATTTT.

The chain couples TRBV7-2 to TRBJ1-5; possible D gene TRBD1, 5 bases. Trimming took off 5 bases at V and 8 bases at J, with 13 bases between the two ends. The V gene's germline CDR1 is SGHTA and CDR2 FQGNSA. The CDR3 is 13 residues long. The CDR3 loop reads CASSPDGDEPQHF. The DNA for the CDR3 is TGTGCCAGCAGCCCGGACGGGGACGAGCCCCAGCATTTT.

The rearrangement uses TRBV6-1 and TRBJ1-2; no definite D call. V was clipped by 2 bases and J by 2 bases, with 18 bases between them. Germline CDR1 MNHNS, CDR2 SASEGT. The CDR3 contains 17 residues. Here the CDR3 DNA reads TGTGCCAGCAGTGAATATCTTGGGGTACCAAGGAACTATGGCTACACCTTC. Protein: CASSEYLGVPRNYGYTF.

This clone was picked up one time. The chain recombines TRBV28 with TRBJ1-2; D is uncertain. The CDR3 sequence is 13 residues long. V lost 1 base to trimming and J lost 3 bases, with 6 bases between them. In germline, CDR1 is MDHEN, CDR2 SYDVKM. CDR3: CASSLSSYYGYTF. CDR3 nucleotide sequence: TGTGCCAGCAGTTTATCCTCCTACTATGGCTACACCTTC.

DNA of the CDR3: TGTGCCAGCAGTTCATCGGGTCCCTACGAGCAGTACTTC. It specifies CASSSSGPYEQYF. This chain links TRBV28 with TRBJ2-7; no reliable D call. CDR1 is MDHEN, CDR2 SYDVKM, per germline. Trimming removed 4 bases at V and 2 bases at J, with 9 bases between. This CDR3 spans 13 amino acids.

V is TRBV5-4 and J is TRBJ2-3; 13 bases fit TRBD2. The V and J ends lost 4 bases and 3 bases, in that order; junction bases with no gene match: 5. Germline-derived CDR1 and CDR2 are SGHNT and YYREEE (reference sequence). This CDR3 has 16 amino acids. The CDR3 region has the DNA TGTGCCAGCAGCCTGTGGACTAGCGGGAGTACAGATACGCAGTATTTT. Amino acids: CASSLWTSGSTDTQYF.

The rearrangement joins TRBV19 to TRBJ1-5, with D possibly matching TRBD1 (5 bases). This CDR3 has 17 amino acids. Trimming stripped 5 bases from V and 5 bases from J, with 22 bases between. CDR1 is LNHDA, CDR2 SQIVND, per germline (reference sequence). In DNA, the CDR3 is TGTGCCAGTAGTCCCGGTACCGGGACTCAACATTATCAGCCCCAGCATTTT. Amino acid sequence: CASSPGTGTQHYQPQHF.

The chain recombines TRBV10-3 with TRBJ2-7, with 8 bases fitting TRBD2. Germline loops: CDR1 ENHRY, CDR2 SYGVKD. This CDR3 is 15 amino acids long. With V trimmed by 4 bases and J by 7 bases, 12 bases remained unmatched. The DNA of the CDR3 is TGTGCCATCAGTGGGACCTCCGGGGGGGGTCGGGAGCAGTACTTC. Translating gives CAISGTSGGGREQYF.

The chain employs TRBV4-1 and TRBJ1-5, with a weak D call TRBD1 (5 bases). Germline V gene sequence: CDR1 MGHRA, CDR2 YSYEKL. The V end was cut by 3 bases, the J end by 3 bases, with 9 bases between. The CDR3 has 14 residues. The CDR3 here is CASSQTDLNQPQHF. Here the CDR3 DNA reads TGCGCCAGCAGCCAGACAGACCTCAATCAGCCCCAGCATTTT.

The CDR3 spells CASSARGQGYQETQYF. The CDR3 nucleotides are TGTGCCAGCAGCGCTCGAGGACAGGGGTACCAAGAGACCCAGTACTTC. This rearrangement joins TRBV5-6 to TRBJ2-5; 9 bases map to TRBD1. Germline V lookup: CDR1 SGHDT, CDR2 YYEEEE. The CDR3 is 16 amino acids. The trim removed 4 bases at V and 0 bases at J, leaving 7 bases unmatched.

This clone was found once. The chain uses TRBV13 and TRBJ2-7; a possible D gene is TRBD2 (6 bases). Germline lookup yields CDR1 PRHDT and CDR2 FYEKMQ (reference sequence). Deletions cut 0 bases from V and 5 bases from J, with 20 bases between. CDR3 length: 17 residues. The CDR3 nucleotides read TGTGCCAGCAGCTTAGGGGGTTCAGGGACTGCTTTCGACGAGCAGTACTTC. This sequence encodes CASSLGGSGTAFDEQYF. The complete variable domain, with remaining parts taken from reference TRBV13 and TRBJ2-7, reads AAGVIQSPRHLIKEKRETATLKCYPIPRHDTVYWYQQGPGQDPQFLISFYEKMQSDKGSIPDRFSAQQFSDYHSELNMSSLELGDSALYFCASSLGGSGTAFDEQYFGPGTRLTVT.

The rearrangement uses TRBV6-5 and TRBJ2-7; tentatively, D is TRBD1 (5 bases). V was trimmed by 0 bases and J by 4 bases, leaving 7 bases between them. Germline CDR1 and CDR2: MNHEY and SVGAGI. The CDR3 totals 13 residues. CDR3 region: CASSYSKGYEQYF. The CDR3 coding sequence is TGTGCCAGCAGTTACTCGAAGGGGTACGAGCAGTACTTC.

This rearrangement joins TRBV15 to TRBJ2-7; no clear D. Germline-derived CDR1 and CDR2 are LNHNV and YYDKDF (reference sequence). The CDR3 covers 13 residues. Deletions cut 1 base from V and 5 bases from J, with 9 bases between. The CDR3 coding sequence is TGTGCCACCAGCAGAGGAGCAACTAACGAGCAGTACTTC. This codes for CATSRGATNEQYF.

The CDR3 loop is CASSAEGLVFSEQFF. CDR3 in DNA: TGTGCCAGCAGCGCCGAGGGACTAGTTTTCAGTGAGCAGTTCTTC. The rearrangement links TRBV9 to TRBJ2-1, with 8 bases that match TRBD2. The germline V gene has CDR1 SGDLS and CDR2 YYNGEE. Unmatched junction bases numbered 11, after V lost 3 bases and J lost 9 bases. CDR3 length equals 15 residues.

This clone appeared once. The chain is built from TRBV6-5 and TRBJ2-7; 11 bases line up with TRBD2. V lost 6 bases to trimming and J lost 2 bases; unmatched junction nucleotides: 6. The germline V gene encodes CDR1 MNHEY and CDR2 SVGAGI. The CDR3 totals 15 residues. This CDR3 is CASRAGTSGTYEQYF. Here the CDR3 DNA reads TGTGCCAGCAGGGCGGGGACTAGCGGTACCTACGAGCAGTACTTC.

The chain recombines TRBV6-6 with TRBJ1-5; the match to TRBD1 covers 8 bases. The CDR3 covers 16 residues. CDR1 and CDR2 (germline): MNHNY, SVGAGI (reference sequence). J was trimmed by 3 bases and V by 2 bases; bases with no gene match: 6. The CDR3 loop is CASSYAQTGVNQPQHF. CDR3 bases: TGTGCCAGCAGTTACGCTCAGACAGGGGTCAATCAGCCCCAGCATTTT.

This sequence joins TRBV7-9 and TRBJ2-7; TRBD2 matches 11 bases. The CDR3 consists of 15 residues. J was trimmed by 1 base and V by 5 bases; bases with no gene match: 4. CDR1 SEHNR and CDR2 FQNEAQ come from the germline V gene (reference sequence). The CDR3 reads CASSILAGGSYEQYF. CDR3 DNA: TGTGCCAGCAGCATCTTAGCGGGAGGGTCCTACGAGCAGTACTTC.

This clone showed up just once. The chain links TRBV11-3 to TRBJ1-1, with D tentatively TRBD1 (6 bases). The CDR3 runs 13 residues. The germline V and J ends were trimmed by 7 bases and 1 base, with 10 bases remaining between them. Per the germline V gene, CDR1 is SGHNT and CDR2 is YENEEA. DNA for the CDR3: TGTGCCAGCAAGGGGGAGGGGAACACTGAAGCTTTCTTT. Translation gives CASKGEGNTEAFF. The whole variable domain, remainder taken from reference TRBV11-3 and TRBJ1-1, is EAGVVQSPRYKIIEKKQPVAFWCNPISGHNTLYWYLQNLGQGPELLIRYENEEAVDDSQLPKDRFSAERLKGVDSTLKIQPAELGDSAVYLCASKGEGNTEAFFGQGTRLTVV.